The 19 T cell receptor beta chains listed next were all sequenced from one sample in a study of tumor and adjacent non-tumor tissue in lung cancer. The library came from three nested PCR rounds adapted from ARM-PCR protocols. One entry per CDR3 protein results from TCRdb running MiXCR on the multiplex PCR reads. The sample shows approximately 100,000 distinct CDR3 sequences, about 75% of them seen only once. No cell sorting was done before RNA was extracted from the tissue. Source material: lung tumor tissue. Every receptor here comes from a woman aged 60-70 years with non-small cell lung cancer.

This chain uses TRBV5-8 with TRBJ2-1; weak D call: TRBD2 (6 bases). Trimming pared 0 bases from V and 5 bases from J, leaving 15 bases between. Germline assignment: CDR1 SGHTS and CDR2 YDEGEE. The CDR3 has 16 amino acids. The CDR3 bases are TGTGCCAGCAGCTTGGTGCGGAGGGCGGTCCACAATGAGCAGTTCTTC. Translating it yields CASSLVRRAVHNEQFF.

V and J are TRBV7-2 and TRBJ2-5; possibly TRBD2 for D (5 bases). Germline V gives CDR1 SGHTA, CDR2 FQGNSA. V gave up 3 bases and J gave up 10 bases, with 15 bases separating them. The CDR3 has 13 residues. The DNA of the CDR3 is TGTGCCAGCAGCTTTGGCTTCGGCGAGGGCCAGTACTTC. Translation: CASSFGFGEGQYF.

Comments on this clonotype: A much larger clone is a single base away; this may be a read error. J is TRBJ2-7 and V is TRBV6-5; D perhaps matches TRBD1 (6 bases). The CDR3 covers 13 residues. Germline V gene data show CDR1 as MNHEY and CDR2 as SVGAGI. The CDR3 DNA reads as TGTGACAGCAGAGGGGGTTGGGGCTACGAGCAGTACTTC. Translating gives CDSRGGWGYEQYF.

Worth noting for this clonotype: Given the absence of the conserved phenylalanine or tryptophan at the CDR3 end, a read error is likely. The chain employs TRBV11-2 and TRBJ1-5; D unclear. The V end lost 4 bases, the J end lost 6 bases, and 10 bases lay between the germline ends. This CDR3 spans 13 amino acids. The V gene's germline CDR1 is SGHAT and CDR2 FQNNGV. The DNA for the CDR3 is TGTGCCAGCAGCTCCCAGGATGGTCAGCCCCAGCATTTA. Amino acids: CASSSQDGQPQHL.

About this clonotype itself: A much larger clone differs by one base, so this may be a read error. The chain joins TRBV20-1 to TRBJ1-1; maybe TRBD1 (6 bases). This CDR3 comprises 12 residues. CDR1 is DFQATT and CDR2 is SNEGSKA in the germline V gene (reference sequence). The CDR3 coding sequence is TGCAGTACTAGACGAACGGGGGCGGTGGCTTTCTTT. Its translation is CSTRRTGAVAFF.

This clonotype was detected a few times. The rearrangement joins TRBV5-1 to TRBJ2-2; 8 positions agree with TRBD1. Trimming took 6 bases from V and 5 from J; bases not matched to a gene: 15. Germline V gene lookup returns CDR1 SGHRS and CDR2 YFSETQ. The CDR3 sequence is 17 residues long. CDR3 region: CASNRNAGQGVTGELFF. CDR3 DNA sequence: TGCGCCAGCAACAGAAATGCAGGACAGGGAGTTACCGGGGAGCTGTTTTTT.

In its sample, this clonotype was seen many times. The chain links TRBV29-1 to TRBJ1-2; TRBD1 matches 7 bases. CDR3 length: 12 residues. Germline CDR1 reads SQVTM; CDR2 reads ANQGSEA. Trimming at V came to 7 bases and at J to 8 bases, leaving 10 bases not matched to a gene. The CDR3 bases are TGCAGCGGGGGACAGCTTTTAACGGGCTACACCTTC. This sequence encodes CSGGQLLTGYTF.

Remarks on this clonotype: Compared with germline, one end of the junction differs, possibly owing to a read error. This chain uses TRBV6-5 with TRBJ2-7; D possibly corresponds to TRBD1 (6 bases). Germline assignment: CDR1 MNHEY and CDR2 SVGAGI. This CDR3 is 14 amino acids long. The CDR3 DNA follows: TGTGTCAGCAGTCCGACAGGATCTATGGACGAGCAGTACTTC. Amino acid sequence: CVSSPTGSMDEQYF.

Notes on this clonotype: A junction end diverges from the germline sequence, so it may reflect a read error. The V and J genes are TRBV11-1 and TRBJ2-1, with D unclear. Germline V lookup: CDR1 SGHAT, CDR2 FQDESV (reference sequence). This CDR3 has 15 residues. CDR3 DNA: TGTGCCAGCAGCTTATTAGGGAAAGGTTTCAATGAGCAGTTGTTC. Translated: CASSLLGKGFNEQLF.

Remarks on this clonotype: No conserved phenylalanine or tryptophan is present at the end of the CDR3, so a read error is the likely explanation. Because the CDR3's place on the DNA is in doubt, the DNA is left out and the CDR3 is given as listed by TCRdb. The chain joins TRBV5-4 to TRBJ2-1; the D segment call TRBD2 is taken from the table without a DNA check. The CDR3 sequence runs 17 residues, both termini included. In germline, CDR1 is SGHNT, CDR2 YYREEE (reference sequence). The CDR3 here is CASSTEWGTAGYNEQFV.

Concerning this clonotype: It may be a read error: a sequence one base away is much more abundant. The rearrangement uses TRBV6-6 and TRBJ2-7, with D maybe TRBD1 (5 bases). Per germline, CDR1 MNHNY and CDR2 SVGAGI (reference sequence). The length of the CDR3 is 15 residues. The CDR3 DNA reads as TGTACCAGCAGTTACTCCTCCGCAGGGCCCTCAGAGCAGTACTTC. It is translated as CTSSYSSAGPSEQYF.

The CDR3 spells CASSPSVGSSKGGYTF. CDR3 sequence (DNA): TGCGCCAGCAGCCCTTCAGTCGGGTCCTCAAAGGGTGGCTACACCTTC. The chain is built from TRBV4-3 and TRBJ1-2; no clear D. CDR1 and CDR2 from the germline V gene are LGHNA and YSLEER. Trimming pared 4 bases from V and 7 bases from J, leaving 22 bases between. This CDR3 spans 16 amino acids.

Note on this clonotype: This sequence may be a read error, since a much larger clone differs from it by one base. The gene calls are TRBV20-1 and TRBJ2-5; 7 bases map to TRBD2. Germline lookup yields CDR1 DFQATT and CDR2 SNEGSKA (reference sequence). This CDR3 comprises 16 residues. CDR3: CNARDPQAWGGETQYF. The CDR3 region has the DNA TGCAATGCTAGAGATCCCCAGGCGTGGGGAGGGGAGACCCAGTACTTC.

A word on this clonotype: One end of the junction is discordant with germline, which a read error may explain. This chain uses TRBV14 with TRBJ1-6; TRBD1 is a possible D gene (5 bases). The CDR3 length is 18 residues. The V gene's germline CDR1 is SGHDN and CDR2 FVKESK. Written as DNA, the CDR3 is TGTGCCAGCAGCCAAGTAAGGGGTTTGGGATCCTATAATTCACCCCCCCACTTT. Its protein is CASSQVRGLGSYNSPPHF. Complete variable domain (other parts from reference TRBV14 and TRBJ1-6): EAGVTQFPSHSVIEKGQTVTLRCDPISGHDNLYWYRRVMGKEIKFLLHFVKESKQDESGMPNNRFLAERTGGTYSTLKVQPAELEDSGVYFCASSQVRGLGSYNSPPHFGNGTRLTVT.

The sample holds a few counts of this clonotype. One base away lies a much larger clone, so this may be a sequencing read error. The rearrangement joins TRBV6-2 or TRBV6-3 to TRBJ1-6; 7 nucleotides agree with TRBD1. Germline CDR1 MNHEY, CDR2 SVGEGT. The CDR3 is 14 residues long. The CDR3 loop is CTSRPDRVGSPLHF. CDR3 sequence (DNA): TGTACCAGCAGACCTGACAGGGTCGGTTCACCCCTCCACTTT.

The rearrangement joins TRBV12-3 or TRBV12-4 to TRBJ1-1; D remains ambiguous. The CDR3 covers 11 residues. Trimming left V 5 bases short and J 8 bases short, with 9 bases between. The CDR3 region is CASSMTNEAFF. The CDR3 nucleotides are TGTGCCAGCAGTATGACAAACGAAGCTTTCTTT.

The table lists this clonotype with a few counts. The junction and the germline gene differ at one end; a read error may be behind it. The chain carries TRBV6-5 and TRBJ1-2, with TRBD1 matching 10 bases. The germline V gene has CDR1 MNHEY and CDR2 SVGAGI. The CDR3 loop spans 17 amino acids. CDR3 DNA: TGTGCCAGCAGTTACTCCATCCCCGGGACAGGGGAGGGTGGCTACATCTTC. Translated, it gives CASSYSIPGTGEGGYIF.

Points on this clonotype: No conserved phenylalanine or tryptophan ends this CDR3, so it is likely a read error. The chain employs TRBV11-1 and TRBJ2-7, with 7 bases fitting TRBD1. The CDR3 has 15 residues. In germline, CDR1 is SGHAT, CDR2 FQDESV (reference sequence). In DNA form, the CDR3 reads TGTGCCGGCACTTTAGGGGGCACAAAAACCTACGAACAGTACTGC. Residues: CAGTLGGTKTYEQYC.

Regarding this clonotype: Lacking the conserved final phenylalanine or tryptophan, this CDR3 likely reflects a read error. V gene TRBV6-1 combines with J gene TRBJ1-1; 7 bases agree with TRBD1. With 9 bases clipped from V and 5 bases from J, the junction kept 9 bases outside the gene matches. The germline V gene encodes CDR1 MNHNS and CDR2 SASEGT. The CDR3 length is 13 residues. Here the CDR3 reads CASQTDRETEAFI. The CDR3 nucleotides are TGTGCCAGTCAAACCGACAGGGAAACTGAAGCTTTCATT.